A few counts support the clone carrying this T cell receptor (beta chain). These data originate in a study of T-cell reconstitution after alpha-beta-depleted transplantation in children. Germline lookup yields CDR1 LNHNV and CDR2 YYDKDF (reference sequence). V was pared by 0 bases and J by 0 bases, with 4 bases of the junction left unmatched. The CDR3 spans 17 residues. Preparation of the TCRbeta library involved a method that used unique molecular identifiers. TCRdb called the PCR reads again in MiXCR, with one record for every CDR3 protein. The sample lists around 400,000 distinct CDR3 sequences; roughly 22% were seen once.

This receptor was taken from a human donor who donated a stem cell graft to a child with acute myeloid leukemia. V gene TRBV15 combines with J gene TRBJ2-7, with 11 bases aligning to TRBD2. Specimen: PBMCs from the stem cell graft donor, collected from the stem cell graft. For the CDR3, the DNA is TGTGCCACCAGCAGAGATGCAACTAGCGGGAGCTCCTACGAGCAGTACTTC. This encodes CATSRDATSGSSYEQYF.